A single sample gave rise to the 13 T cell receptor beta chains below, sequenced in a study of CD8 T cell repertoires and HIV-1 epitope variants. The antigens these receptors bind are not known. Some clones are missing from TCRdb's copy, which holds only in-frame ones; the method was immunoSEQ multiplex PCR. The table includes 1,500 to 2,000 clones, more than 65% detected once. The sequenced sample consisted of cultured CD8+ T cells derived from PBMCs. The receptor set was obtained from a male donor with HIV.

The rearrangement uses TRBV19 and TRBJ1-5; D is unresolved. CDR1 is LNHDA, CDR2 SQIVND, per germline (reference sequence). The CDR3 loop spans 15 amino acids. The V end lost 1 base, the J end lost 6 bases, and 13 bases lay between the germline ends. CDR3: CASSIGTRTSQPQHF. The DNA for the CDR3 is TGTGCCAGTAGTATAGGGACCCGAACGAGTCAGCCCCAGCATTTT. Variable domain in full (rest from reference TRBV19 and TRBJ1-5): DGGITQSPKYLFRKEGQNVTLSCEQNLNHDAMYWYRQDPGQGLRLIYYSQIVNDFQKGDIAEGYSVSREKKESFPLTVTSAQKNPTAFYLCASSIGTRTSQPQHFGDGTRLSIL.

V usage is TRBV4-1 and J usage is TRBJ2-1; D call uncertain. This CDR3 region has 13 residues. Germline V gives CDR1 MGHRA, CDR2 YSYEKL. V was cut by 0 bases and J by 8 bases, with 8 bases left in between. CDR3 nucleotides: TGCGCCAGCAGCCAAGATTCTGCGTATGAGCAGTTCTTC. It encodes CASSQDSAYEQFF.

The chain carries TRBV2 and TRBJ2-7; D gene uncertain. The germline V gene has CDR1 SNHLY and CDR2 FYNNEI. The CDR3 loop spans 12 amino acids. Trimming removed 3 bases from V and 2 bases from J, with 5 bases in between. Here the CDR3 DNA reads TGTGCCAGCAGTGATCATCCCTACGAGCAGTACTTC. It encodes CASSDHPYEQYF.

V usage is TRBV16 and J usage is TRBJ2-7; no firm D call. The CDR3 runs 15 residues. The V end lost 4 bases, the J end lost 0 bases, and 13 bases lay between the germline ends. Germline V gives CDR1 KGHSY, CDR2 FQNENV. In nucleotides, the CDR3 is TGTGCCAGCAGCCCCATGCGAGGTTCCTCCTACGAGCAGTACTTC. Translating it yields CASSPMRGSSYEQYF.

The chain joins TRBV5-6 to TRBJ2-3; 9 bases map to TRBD2. Trimming took 5 bases from V and 3 from J; bases not matched to a gene: 10. The CDR3 runs to 16 residues. Germline V gene data show CDR1 as SGHDT and CDR2 as YYEEEE. CDR3 protein: CASRLDSGSLTDTQYF. DNA for the CDR3: TGTGCCAGCAGGTTAGATAGCGGGAGTTTGACAGATACGCAGTATTTT.

The chain joins TRBV9 to TRBJ1-1, with D perhaps matching TRBD1 (6 bases). Germline-derived CDR1 and CDR2 are SGDLS and YYNGEE. V shed 3 bases and J shed 0 bases, with 15 bases lying between them. The CDR3 is made up of 16 amino acids. In DNA, the CDR3 is TGTGCCAGCAGCGAACAGGGCCATGGGTTGAACACTGAAGCTTTCTTT. It codes for CASSEQGHGLNTEAFF.

The chain combines TRBV4-3 with TRBJ2-2, with 9 positions matching TRBD1. In germline, CDR1 is LGHNA, CDR2 YSLEER. V lost 5 bases, J lost 3 bases, and 4 bases stayed unmatched. The CDR3 is 15 residues long. The CDR3 region has the DNA TGCGCCAGCAGCTCCGGGACAGGGCACACCGGGGAGCTGTTTTTT. It is translated as CASSSGTGHTGELFF.

The CDR3 protein is CSGAEEETQYF. Written as DNA, the CDR3 is TGCAGTGGCGCTGAAGAAGAGACCCAGTACTTC. The rearrangement uses TRBV20-1 and TRBJ2-5; D is ambiguous. CDR3 length: 11 residues. The germline gives CDR1 DFQATT, CDR2 SNEGSKA (reference sequence). Trimming shortened V by 7 bases and J by 3 bases, and 9 bases separated the two germline ends.

The chain has TRBV9 and TRBJ2-7, with 7 nucleotides matching TRBD2. V trimming: 3 bases; J trimming: 4 bases; junction bases outside the gene matches: 7. There are 14 residues in the CDR3. CDR1 is SGDLS, CDR2 YYNGEE, per germline. The CDR3 region is CASSAGTTLYEQYF. CDR3 sequence (DNA): TGTGCCAGCAGCGCCGGGACTACCCTTTACGAGCAGTACTTC.

V gene TRBV5-1 combines with J gene TRBJ2-7, with 7 bases identical to TRBD2. The V segment lost 4 bases and the J segment 2 bases; nucleotides outside the gene matches: 12. CDR1 is SGHRS and CDR2 is YFSETQ in the germline V gene. The CDR3 has 16 residues. Written as DNA, the CDR3 is TGCGCCAGCAGCCCCTATGGGACTACCCTGACCTACGAGCAGTACTTC. Its translation: CASSPYGTTLTYEQYF.

J is TRBJ1-2 and V is TRBV19; 9 bases are a match to TRBD1. Germline loops: CDR1 LNHDA, CDR2 SQIVND (reference sequence). The junction had 8 bases not matched to a gene; V was cut back by 4 bases and J by 2 bases. This CDR3 has 16 amino acids. The CDR3 nucleotides read TGTGCCAGTAGTAGCCACCCGACAGGGGGGAACTATGGCTACACCTTC. Amino acid sequence: CASSSHPTGGNYGYTF.

The rearrangement links TRBV18 to TRBJ2-7, with D tentatively TRBD1 (5 bases). The CDR3 length is 12 residues. From germline, CDR1 is KGHSH and CDR2 LQKENI. Deletions cut 2 bases from V and 3 bases from J, with 5 bases between. Written as DNA, the CDR3 is TGTGCCAGCTCACCAGACAGCTACGAGCAGTACTTC. This gives the protein CASSPDSYEQYF.

The V and J genes are TRBV2 and TRBJ2-5; the match to TRBD2 covers 8 bases. With V trimmed by 9 bases and J by 5 bases, 26 bases remained unmatched. In germline, CDR1 is SNHLY, CDR2 FYNNEI. CDR3 length: 19 amino acids. This chain's CDR3 is CARRRKLTSGKGPFETQYF. CDR3 bases: TGTGCCAGACGTCGAAAGCTAACTAGCGGTAAGGGGCCGTTTGAGACCCAGTACTTC. The whole variable domain, filled in from reference TRBV2 and TRBJ2-5, reads EPEVTQTPSHQVTQMGQEVILRCVPISNHLYFYWYRQILGQKVEFLVSFYNNEISEKSEIFDDQFSVERPDGSNFTLKIRSTKLEDSAMYFCARRRKLTSGKGPFETQYFGPGTRLLVL.